This T cell receptor (beta chain) comes out of a study of cytomegalovirus exposure and HLA in healthy donors. Findings and limits, study-wide: Associated with cytomegalovirus, according to the listing, were around 170 TCR beta chains. In an earlier analysis, productive rearrangement rates for most beta V segments clustered near 87% or 30%. Presence/absence analyses supposed approximately even sequencing depth among donors. Later analysis revealed greater clonal expansion in HLA-associated TCR beta chains than in equally common others.

The ends were cut back, 4 bases at V and 4 bases at J, with 10 bases in the middle. Germline CDR1 and CDR2: WNHNN and SYGVQD (reference sequence). There are 13 residues in the CDR3. About this clone: Its specificity is unknown.

PCR was performed using 60 Vbeta and 13 Jbeta primers. Profiled with immunoSEQ multiplex PCR; TCRdb holds only in-frame clones, not every one. Of more than 80,000 clones in the sample, roughly 82% were seen once. V usage is TRBV10-1 and J usage is TRBJ1-1, with D possibly being TRBD1 (6 bases). Sequences were obtained from PBMCs. This receptor was obtained from a man in his fifties in good health and CMV-seronegative. The DNA of the CDR3 is TGCGCCAGCAGTGTAGGGGGTGGCACTGAAGCTTTCTTT. The encoded protein is CASSVGGGTEAFF.